Below, 8 T cell receptor beta chains from the same sample are listed, as sequenced in a study of blood T cell repertoires in COVID-19. The assay was immunoSEQ multiplex PCR, and TCRdb's table has in-frame clones only and misses some. Of over 45,000 clones in the sample, around 87% were seen once. Sequencing was performed on peripheral blood. These receptors came from a man over 45 with active COVID-19.

This chain links TRBV30 with TRBJ2-7; D might be TRBD1 (6 bases). The CDR3 spans 15 residues. The germline V gene encodes CDR1 GTSNPN and CDR2 SVGIG (reference sequence). Trimming stripped 0 bases from V and 4 bases from J, with 16 bases between. The CDR3 nucleotides are TGTGCCTGGAGTGTAGTAGGGGGTGAGCGGTACGAGCAGTACTTC. It is translated as CAWSVVGGERYEQYF.

The chain combines TRBV6-2 or TRBV6-3 with TRBJ2-3, with 14 bases fitting TRBD2. V was pared by 5 bases and J by 3 bases, with 4 bases of the junction left unmatched. CDR3 size: 16 residues. Germline CDR1 MNHEY, CDR2 SVGEGT. CDR3 loop: CASSERTSGGTDTQYF. DNA for the CDR3: TGTGCCAGCAGTGAGCGGACTAGCGGGGGGACAGATACGCAGTATTTT.

The J gene is TRBJ2-1, the V gene TRBV19; no clear D. This CDR3 contains 13 residues. Germline CDR1 LNHDA, CDR2 SQIVND (reference sequence). The germline V and J ends were trimmed by 5 bases and 2 bases, with 7 bases remaining between them. The CDR3 DNA follows: TGTGCCAGTAGTTCGCGCACCTACAATGAGCAGTTCTTC. Encoded protein: CASSSRTYNEQFF.

The chain has TRBV6-6 and TRBJ1-1; 9 bases agree with TRBD1. This CDR3 is 14 amino acids long. V shed 5 bases and J 3 bases; nucleotides not matched to a gene: 4. The germline V gene has CDR1 MNHNY and CDR2 SVGAGI (reference sequence). CDR3 DNA: TGTGCCAGCAGTCACGGACAGGGGTACACTGAAGCTTTCTTT. Its protein product is CASSHGQGYTEAFF.

The chain carries TRBV7-2 and TRBJ1-2; 9 bases are shared with TRBD1. Trimming took 5 bases from V and 4 from J; bases not matched to a gene: 11. CDR3 size: 16 residues. Germline-derived CDR1 and CDR2 are SGHTA and FQGNSA. CDR3 sequence: CASSAGQGFPGYGYTF. The CDR3 nucleotides read TGTGCCAGCAGCGCGGGACAGGGCTTCCCGGGCTATGGCTACACCTTC.

The table lists this clone with a count of one. The CDR3 here is CASSPRQGWYGYTF. CDR3 in DNA: TGTGCCAGCAGCCCCCGACAGGGATGGTATGGCTACACCTTC. This chain links TRBV5-6 with TRBJ1-2; the match to TRBD1 covers 7 bases. The CDR3 loop spans 14 amino acids. Germline-derived CDR1 and CDR2 are SGHDT and YYEEEE. With V trimmed by 4 bases and J by 5 bases, 8 bases remained unmatched.

This clone was counted only a few times. The CDR3 DNA sequence: TGTGCCAGCAGCCCCCGCAGGGACTCTGGAAACACCATATATTTT. Its protein product is CASSPRRDSGNTIYF. The chain couples TRBV7-9 to TRBJ1-3; a possible D gene is TRBD1 (5 bases). The CDR3 runs 15 residues. The ends were cut back, 5 bases at V and 0 bases at J, with 11 bases in the middle. Germline V gene sequence: CDR1 SEHNR, CDR2 FQNEAQ (reference sequence).

J is TRBJ2-7 and V is TRBV7-2, with a possible D match to TRBD2 (6 bases). CDR3 length equals 15 residues. V was clipped by 1 base and J by 6 bases, with 16 bases between them. The germline V gene encodes CDR1 SGHTA and CDR2 FQGNSA. The CDR3 DNA sequence: TGTGCCAGCAGCTTAGGGGGCGGGATGGGTATCGAGCAGTACTTC. Its translation is CASSLGGGMGIEQYF.